The entry that follows covers one TCR beta chain sequence. The antigen is unknown. A much larger clone differs by one base, so this may be a read error. Each 10 ml fresh peripheral blood draw supplied the PBMCs. This entry is derived from a study of T cells in Graves' hyperthyroidism and ophthalmopathy. Findings and caveats of the study: Ophthalmopathy and stable hyperthyroidism were separated by a 13 V-J model.

TCR beta CDR3 regions were amplified from RNA transcripts. HTBI primers drove first-round RT-PCR of the TCR CDR3. TCRdb fed the multiplex PCR reads into MiXCR, producing one record per CDR3 protein. The data show approximately 600,000 distinct CDR3 sequences, around 20% seen once. This clonotype was obtained from a man aged 25-40 years with Graves' ophthalmopathy. Sequenced: blood.

CDR3 in amino acids: CASMRENTGTQYF. CDR3 nucleotides: TGTGCCAGCATGCGGGAGAACACAGGTACGCAGTATTTT. This chain uses TRBV2 with TRBJ2-3, with 7 bases identical to TRBD2. The CDR3 extends over 13 amino acids. CDR1 SNHLY and CDR2 FYNNEI come from the germline V gene.